This passage covers 15 T cell receptor beta chains from one sample sequenced in a study of blood T cell repertoires in COVID-19. This table comes from immunoSEQ multiplex PCR, and its TCRdb copy is limited to in-frame clones, with some not included. In the table there are over 150,000 clones, 60% to 85% of which are singletons. The specimen sequenced was peripheral blood. The receptors were sampled from a man aged 55 to 70 with acute or convalescent COVID-19.

The rearrangement links TRBV6-5 to TRBJ2-7; the match to TRBD1 covers 9 bases. CDR1 is MNHEY, CDR2 SVGAGI, per germline. Unmatched junction bases numbered 4, after V lost 5 bases and J lost 2 bases. This CDR3 comprises 14 residues. The CDR3 loop is CASSPGQGTYEQYF. As DNA, the CDR3 is TGTGCCAGCAGTCCGGGACAGGGAACCTACGAGCAGTACTTC.

The chain joins TRBV6-5 to TRBJ2-1; 8 bases line up with TRBD2. The junction had 6 bases not matched to a gene; V was cut back by 4 bases and J by 4 bases. This CDR3 has 15 amino acids. CDR1 is MNHEY, CDR2 SVGAGI, per germline. The CDR3 loop is CASSLGGGRYNEQFF. In nucleotides, the CDR3 is TGTGCCAGCAGTTTGGGCGGGGGGCGTTACAATGAGCAGTTCTTC.

The CDR3 nucleotides read TGCGCCAGCAGCCAGGAGACAGGAAGATCCTACGAGCAGTACTTC. Its protein is CASSQETGRSYEQYF. The J gene is TRBJ2-7, the V gene TRBV4-1; TRBD1 is a possible D gene (6 bases). V lost 3 bases and J lost 1, with 13 bases in between. Per the germline V gene, CDR1 is MGHRA and CDR2 is YSYEKL. CDR3 length equals 15 residues.

The chain recombines TRBV24-1 with TRBJ1-1; TRBD1 is a possible D gene (5 bases). CDR1 and CDR2 (germline): KGHDR, SFDVKD. The CDR3 runs to 13 residues. V lost 7 bases, J lost 11 bases, and 19 bases lay in between. The CDR3 region is CATRGWQGSAAFF. In DNA form, the CDR3 reads TGTGCCACCAGGGGGTGGCAGGGATCTGCCGCTTTCTTT.

In this sample, this clone turned up once. This rearrangement joins TRBV28 to TRBJ1-3; 7 bases map to TRBD1. The CDR3 spans 14 residues. V trimming: 3 bases; J trimming: 4 bases; junction bases outside the gene matches: 3. In germline, CDR1 is MDHEN, CDR2 SYDVKM. This CDR3 is CASSLTGTGNTIYF. The DNA of the CDR3 is TGTGCCAGCAGTTTGACAGGGACCGGAAACACCATATATTTT.

This chain uses TRBV11-2 with TRBJ2-7; 7 nucleotides align to TRBD1. Germline V gene lookup returns CDR1 SGHAT and CDR2 FQNNGV. This CDR3 has 14 residues. J was trimmed by 1 base and V by 4 bases; bases with no gene match: 4. The CDR3 spells CASSSNRGSYEQYF. DNA of the CDR3: TGTGCCAGCAGCTCCAACAGGGGATCCTACGAGCAGTACTTC.

The rearrangement links TRBV18 to TRBJ1-5; 10 bases match TRBD1. The CDR3 is made up of 16 amino acids. The germline CDR1 and CDR2 sequences are KGHSH and LQKENI. V gave up 4 bases and J gave up 12 bases; unmatched junction bases: 15. The CDR3, as DNA: TGTGCCAGCTCACAGACAACGGGACAGGGGTACCCGAACCAGCATTTT. Amino acid sequence: CASSQTTGQGYPNQHF.

Ten or more counts support this clone. This rearrangement joins TRBV28 to TRBJ2-1, with TRBD2 matching 15 bases. CDR1 is MDHEN, CDR2 SYDVKM, per germline. The CDR3 is 16 residues long. The V and J ends lost 10 bases and 9 bases, in that order; junction bases with no gene match: 13. As DNA, the CDR3 is TGTGCCATCCTAGGACTAGCGGGGGGGCAAGTTAGTGAGCAGTTCTTC. Translated: CAILGLAGGQVSEQFF.

Note on this clone: The junction shows a germline mismatch at one end, possibly a read error. The chain links TRBV7-7 to TRBJ2-5, with TRBD2 matching over 9 bases. Germline loops: CDR1 SSHAT, CDR2 FNYEAQ (reference sequence). CDR3 length: 15 amino acids. In DNA form, the CDR3 reads TGTGCTAGCAGCGCAAATAGCGGGAGACCAGAGACCCAGTACTTC. Protein: CASSANSGRPETQYF. Full variable domain (outside the CDR3, taken from reference TRBV7-7 and TRBJ2-5): GAGVSQSPRYKVTKRGQDVTLRCDPISSHATLYWYQQALGQGPEFLTYFNYEAQPDKSGLPSDRFSAERPEGSISTLTIQRTEQRDSAMYRCASSANSGRPETQYFGPGTRLLVL.

This chain uses TRBV19 with TRBJ2-2; 9 nucleotides match TRBD2. This CDR3 region has 18 residues. V was clipped by 10 bases and J by 1 base; unmatched bases: 16. Germline CDR1 LNHDA, CDR2 SQIVND (reference sequence). CDR3 amino acids: CATRASGEWTLNTGELFF. The CDR3 DNA sequence: TGTGCCACCCGTGCTAGCGGGGAATGGACGCTGAACACCGGGGAGCTGTTTTTT.

This sequence joins TRBV5-1 and TRBJ2-7; D might be TRBD1 (6 bases). Looked up from germline, CDR1 is SGHRS and CDR2 is YFSETQ. V lost 2 bases to trimming and J lost 5 bases, with 8 bases between them. This CDR3 contains 12 residues. CDR3 residues: CASSLQGHEQYF. CDR3 bases: TGCGCCAGCAGCTTACAGGGCCACGAGCAGTACTTC.

This clone appeared once. The chain joins TRBV2 to TRBJ1-4; 8 nucleotides match TRBD1. The CDR3 runs 18 residues. The germline gives CDR1 SNHLY, CDR2 FYNNEI. Trimming took 2 bases from V and 10 from J; bases not matched to a gene: 18. The CDR3 DNA is TGTGCCAGCAGTGAAAGACAGGGGATGACCCGTGCGGAGAGAAAACTGTTTTTT. Amino acid sequence: CASSERQGMTRAERKLFF.

This sequence joins TRBV6-5 and TRBJ1-2; D is possibly TRBD1 (5 bases). The germline V gene has CDR1 MNHEY and CDR2 SVGAGI. The CDR3 covers 14 residues. V was clipped by 3 bases and J by 7 bases, with 15 bases between them. CDR3 nucleotides: TGTGCCAGCAGTTATTCAACGGGGGAGGTTGGCTACACCTTC. Translating it yields CASSYSTGEVGYTF.

The CDR3: CASSHINQPQHF. The CDR3 DNA is TGTGCCAGCAGCCACATTAATCAGCCCCAGCATTTT. V and J are TRBV5-5 and TRBJ1-5; unclear D gene. The CDR3 covers 12 residues. Germline CDR1 is SGHKS and CDR2 is YYEKEE (reference sequence). The V and J ends lost 4 bases and 4 bases respectively, with 6 bases between them.

This clone turned up a few times. The V gene is TRBV5-6, the J gene TRBJ1-2; 12 bases agree with TRBD1. The CDR3 has 14 residues. CDR1 and CDR2 from the germline V gene are SGHDT and YYEEEE. V dropped 4 bases and J dropped 9; count of bases not matched to a gene: 7. The CDR3, as DNA: TGTGCCAGCAGCCCCGGGACAGGGGGCGCCAGCTACACCTTC. This translates into CASSPGTGGASYTF.